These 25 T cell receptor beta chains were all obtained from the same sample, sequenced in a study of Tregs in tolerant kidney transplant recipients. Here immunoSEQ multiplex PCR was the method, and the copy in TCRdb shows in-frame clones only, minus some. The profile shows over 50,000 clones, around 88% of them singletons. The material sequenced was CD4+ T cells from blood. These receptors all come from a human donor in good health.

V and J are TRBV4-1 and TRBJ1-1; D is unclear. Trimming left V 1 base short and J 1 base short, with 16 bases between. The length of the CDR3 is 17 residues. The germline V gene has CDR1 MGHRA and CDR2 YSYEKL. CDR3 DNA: TGCGCCAGCAGCCAAGGCCCCGTGAGTCTCGGGAACACTGAAGCTTTCTTT. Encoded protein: CASSQGPVSLGNTEAFF.

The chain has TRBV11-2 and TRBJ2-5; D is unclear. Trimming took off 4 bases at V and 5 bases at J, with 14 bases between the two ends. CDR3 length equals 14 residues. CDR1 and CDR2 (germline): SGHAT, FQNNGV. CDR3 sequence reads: CASSSTAGEETQYF. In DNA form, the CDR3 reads TGTGCCAGCAGCTCCACGGCAGGTGAGGAGACCCAGTACTTC. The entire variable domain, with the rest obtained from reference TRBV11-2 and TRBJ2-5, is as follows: EAGVAQSPRYKIIEKRQSVAFWCNPISGHATLYWYQQILGQGPKLLIQFQNNGVVDDSQLPKDRFSAERLKGVDSTLKIQPAKLEDSAVYLCASSSTAGEETQYFGPGTRLLVL.

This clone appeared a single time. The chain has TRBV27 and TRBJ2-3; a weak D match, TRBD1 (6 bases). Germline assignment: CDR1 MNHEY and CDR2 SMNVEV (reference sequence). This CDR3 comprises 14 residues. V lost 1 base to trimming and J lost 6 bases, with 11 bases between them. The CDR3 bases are TGTGCCAGCAGTTTATTGCCAGGGGCGGATACGCAGTATTTT. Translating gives CASSLLPGADTQYF.

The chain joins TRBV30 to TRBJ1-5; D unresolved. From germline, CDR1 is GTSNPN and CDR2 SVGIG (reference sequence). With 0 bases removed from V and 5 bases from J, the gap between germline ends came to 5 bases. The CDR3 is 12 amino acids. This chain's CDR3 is CAWSVTYQPQHF. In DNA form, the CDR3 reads TGTGCCTGGAGTGTAACCTATCAGCCCCAGCATTTT.

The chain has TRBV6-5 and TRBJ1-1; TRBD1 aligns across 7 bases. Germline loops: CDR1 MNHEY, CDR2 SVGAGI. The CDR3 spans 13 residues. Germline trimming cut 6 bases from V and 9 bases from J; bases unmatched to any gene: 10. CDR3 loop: CASRAGTVGKAFF. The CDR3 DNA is TGTGCCAGCAGGGCCGGGACAGTGGGCAAAGCTTTCTTT.

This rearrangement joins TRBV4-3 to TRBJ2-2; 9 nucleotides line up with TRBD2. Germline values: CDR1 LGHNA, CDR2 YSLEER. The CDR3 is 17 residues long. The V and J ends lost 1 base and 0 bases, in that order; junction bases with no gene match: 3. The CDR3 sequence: CASSQGSGGANTGELFF. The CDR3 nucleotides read TGCGCCAGCAGCCAAGGTAGCGGGGGCGCGAACACCGGGGAGCTGTTTTTT.

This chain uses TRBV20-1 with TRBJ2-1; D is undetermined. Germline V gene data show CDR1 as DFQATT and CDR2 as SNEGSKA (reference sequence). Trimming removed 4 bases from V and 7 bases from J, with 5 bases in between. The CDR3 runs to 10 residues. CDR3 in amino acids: CSAKSNEQFF. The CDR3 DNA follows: TGCAGTGCTAAATCTAATGAGCAGTTCTTC.

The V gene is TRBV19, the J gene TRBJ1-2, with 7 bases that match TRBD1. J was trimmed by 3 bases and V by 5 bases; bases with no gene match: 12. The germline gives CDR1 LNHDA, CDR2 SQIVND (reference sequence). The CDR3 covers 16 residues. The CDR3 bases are TGTGCCAGTAGTCCTTGGACAGGAGCTACCTACTATGGCTACACCTTC. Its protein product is CASSPWTGATYYGYTF.

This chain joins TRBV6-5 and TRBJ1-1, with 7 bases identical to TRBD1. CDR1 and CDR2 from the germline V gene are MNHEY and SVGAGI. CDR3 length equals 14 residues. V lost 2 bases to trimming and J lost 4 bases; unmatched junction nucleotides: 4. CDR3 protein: CASSYDRVGTEAFF. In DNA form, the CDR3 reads TGTGCCAGCAGTTACGACAGGGTGGGCACTGAAGCTTTCTTT.

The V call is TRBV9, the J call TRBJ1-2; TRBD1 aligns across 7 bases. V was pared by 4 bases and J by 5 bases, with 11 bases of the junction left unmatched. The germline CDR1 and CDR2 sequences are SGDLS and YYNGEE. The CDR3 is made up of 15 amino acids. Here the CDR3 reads CASSFSGTELYGYTF. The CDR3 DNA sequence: TGTGCCAGCAGCTTCTCCGGGACAGAACTGTATGGCTACACCTTC.

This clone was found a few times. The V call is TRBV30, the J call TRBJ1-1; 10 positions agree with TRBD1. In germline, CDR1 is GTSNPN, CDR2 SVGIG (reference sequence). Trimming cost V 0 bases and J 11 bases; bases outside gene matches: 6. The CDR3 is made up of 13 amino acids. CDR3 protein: CAWSVHPDRGAFF. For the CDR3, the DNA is TGTGCCTGGAGTGTACACCCGGACAGGGGGGCTTTCTTT.

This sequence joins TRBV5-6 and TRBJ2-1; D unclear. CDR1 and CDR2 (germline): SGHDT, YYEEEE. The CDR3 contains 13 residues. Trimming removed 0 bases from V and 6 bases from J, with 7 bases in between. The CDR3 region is CASSLGRTNEQFF. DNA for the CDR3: TGTGCCAGCAGCTTGGGACGGACCAATGAGCAGTTCTTC.

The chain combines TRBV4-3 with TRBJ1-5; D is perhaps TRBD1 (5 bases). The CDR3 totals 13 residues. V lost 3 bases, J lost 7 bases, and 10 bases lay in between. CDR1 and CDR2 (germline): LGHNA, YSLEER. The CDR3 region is CASSQGVVQPQHF. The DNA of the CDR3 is TGCGCCAGCAGCCAGGGGGTAGTACAGCCCCAGCATTTT.

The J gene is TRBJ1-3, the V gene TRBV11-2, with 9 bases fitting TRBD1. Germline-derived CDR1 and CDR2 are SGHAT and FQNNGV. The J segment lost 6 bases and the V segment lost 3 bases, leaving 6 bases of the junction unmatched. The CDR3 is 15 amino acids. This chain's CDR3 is CASSFITGGENTIYF. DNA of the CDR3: TGTGCCAGCAGCTTCATTACAGGGGGCGAAAACACCATATATTTT.

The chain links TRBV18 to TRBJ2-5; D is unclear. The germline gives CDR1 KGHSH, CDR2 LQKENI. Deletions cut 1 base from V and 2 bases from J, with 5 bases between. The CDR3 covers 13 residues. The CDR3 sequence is CASSPQSQETQYF. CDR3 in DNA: TGTGCCAGCTCACCACAATCACAAGAGACCCAGTACTTC.

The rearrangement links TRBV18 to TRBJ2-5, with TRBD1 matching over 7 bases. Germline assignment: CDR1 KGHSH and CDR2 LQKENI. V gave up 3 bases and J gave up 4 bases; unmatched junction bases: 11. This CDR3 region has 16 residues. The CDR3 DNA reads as TGTGCCAGCTCACCGGTGACAGGGTATTCCCTAGAGACCCAGTACTTC. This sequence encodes CASSPVTGYSLETQYF.

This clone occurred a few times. This chain's CDR3 is CASSQGALGNEKLFF. CDR3 nucleotide sequence: TGTGCCAGCAGTCAGGGGGCACTTGGGAATGAAAAACTGTTTTTT. The gene calls are TRBV7-9 and TRBJ1-4, with TRBD1 matching over 8 bases. V was pared by 6 bases and J by 5 bases, with 8 bases of the junction left unmatched. CDR3 size: 15 residues. In germline, CDR1 is SEHNR, CDR2 FQNEAQ (reference sequence). Based on the CDR3 plus reference TRBV7-9 and TRBJ1-4, the full variable domain is DTGVSQNPRHKITKRGQNVTFRCDPISEHNRLYWYRQTLGQGPEFLTYFQNEAQLEKSRLLSDRFSAERPKGSFSTLEIQRTEQGDSAMYLCASSQGALGNEKLFFGSGTQLSVL.

The CDR3 DNA reads TGTGCCAGCAGCCAAGATAGGGCGGGGCTTGGTGAAGCTTTCTTT. Encoded protein: CASSQDRAGLGEAFF. The rearrangement links TRBV14 to TRBJ1-1; D may be TRBD1 (5 bases). The CDR3 is 15 amino acids. CDR1 and CDR2 (germline): SGHDN, FVKESK. With 0 bases removed from V and 7 bases from J, the gap between germline ends came to 15 bases.

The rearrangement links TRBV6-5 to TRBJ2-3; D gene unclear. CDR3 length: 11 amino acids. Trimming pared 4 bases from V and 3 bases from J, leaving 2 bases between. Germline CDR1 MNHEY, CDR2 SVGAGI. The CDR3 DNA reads TGTGCCAGCAGTTCGACAGATACGCAGTATTTT. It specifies CASSSTDTQYF.

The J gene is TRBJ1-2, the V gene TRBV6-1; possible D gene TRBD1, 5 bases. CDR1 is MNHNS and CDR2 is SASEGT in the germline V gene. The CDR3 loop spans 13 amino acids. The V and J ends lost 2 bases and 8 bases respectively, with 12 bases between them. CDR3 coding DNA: TGTGCCAGCAGTGAATGGGGCGGACACGGCTACACCTTC. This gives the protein CASSEWGGHGYTF.

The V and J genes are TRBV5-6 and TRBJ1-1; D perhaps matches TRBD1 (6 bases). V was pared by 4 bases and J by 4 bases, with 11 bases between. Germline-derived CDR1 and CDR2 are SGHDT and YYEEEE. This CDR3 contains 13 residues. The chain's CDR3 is CASSLVQGTEAFF. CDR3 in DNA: TGTGCCAGCAGCCTAGTACAGGGCACTGAAGCTTTCTTT.

The CDR3: CASSLQGRHEQYF. For the CDR3, the DNA is TGTGCCAGCAGTCTGCAGGGCCGCCACGAGCAGTACTTC. The chain combines TRBV5-4 with TRBJ2-7, with D tentatively TRBD1 (5 bases). V lost 5 bases, J lost 5 bases, and 14 bases lay in between. Germline CDR1 and CDR2: SGHNT and YYREEE (reference sequence). The CDR3 loop spans 13 amino acids.

CDR3 sequence (DNA): TGTGCCAGCAGATCCGGTGGGACAAGGACTGAAGCTTTCTTT. It codes for CASRSGGTRTEAFF. This rearrangement joins TRBV6-6 to TRBJ1-1, with a weak D call TRBD1 (6 bases). Trimming removed 6 bases from V and 5 bases from J, with 16 bases in between. CDR1 MNHNY and CDR2 SVGAGI come from the germline V gene (reference sequence). The CDR3 has 14 residues.

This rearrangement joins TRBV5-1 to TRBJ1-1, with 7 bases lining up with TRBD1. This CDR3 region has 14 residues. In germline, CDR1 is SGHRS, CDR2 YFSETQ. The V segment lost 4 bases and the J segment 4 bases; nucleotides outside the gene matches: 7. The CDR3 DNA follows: TGCGCCAGCAGCCTACGGACAGGAGCCACTGAAGCTTTCTTT. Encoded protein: CASSLRTGATEAFF.

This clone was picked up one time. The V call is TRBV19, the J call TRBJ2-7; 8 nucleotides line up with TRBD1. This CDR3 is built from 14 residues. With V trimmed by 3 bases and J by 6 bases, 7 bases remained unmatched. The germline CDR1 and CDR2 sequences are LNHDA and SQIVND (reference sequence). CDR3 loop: CASSIEPGGFEQYF. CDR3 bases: TGTGCCAGTAGTATTGAGCCAGGGGGCTTCGAGCAGTACTTC.